Listed below are T cell receptor beta chains from one sample, sequenced in a study of response to subunit inactivated influenza vaccine. TCRdb reprocessed the RT-PCR reads via MiXCR and lists one record per CDR3 protein. The data show hundreds of thousands of distinct CDR3 sequences, less than 20% seen once. The material was PBMCs from blood, obtained around 5 days after vaccination. These receptors were collected from a man aged 50-59 years who received an inactivated influenza vaccine. Both conserved end residues are part of each CDR3. D genes are given only for firm matches. Clone size is stated in some rows and not others, as once, few, many or a class when expanded.

size | J | D | V | DNA | CDR3
. | TRBJ2-7 | . | TRBV12-3/TRBV12-4 | TGTGCCAGCAGCCCTCCATCCGCGAACGAGCAGTACTTC | CASSPPSANEQYF
many | TRBJ2-5 | . | TRBV12-3/TRBV12-4 | TGTGCCAGCAGTGAGGGGGGGGCCCAAGAGACCCAGTACTTC | CASSEGGAQETQYF
. | TRBJ1-6 | . | TRBV11-2 | TGTGCCAGCAGCGCAGGACGGTACAATTCACCCCTCCACTTT | CASSAGRYNSPLHF
few | TRBJ2-5 | . | TRBV4-3 | TGCGCCAGCAGCCAAGGCCTCTCGGGTCGAGAGACCCAGTACTTC | CASSQGLSGRETQYF
many | TRBJ2-7 | TRBD1 | TRBV29-1 | TGCAGCGTTCCCGCCGGGACAGGGGGCTACGAGCAGTACTTC | CSVPAGTGGYEQYF
few | TRBJ2-2 | . | TRBV10-3 | TGTGCCATCAGTGATAGTACCCCCAGTGTCGGGGAGCTGTTTTTT | CAISDSTPSVGELFF
few | TRBJ2-1 | . | TRBV6-1 | TGTGCCAGCAGAGTCCGGGATGGGGATGAGCAGTTCTTC | CASRVRDGDEQFF
few | TRBJ2-3 | . | TRBV12-3/TRBV12-4 | TGTGCCAGCAGTTTATCAGGGATGGGGCAGTATTTT | CASSLSGMGQYF
few | TRBJ2-4 | TRBD2 | TRBV7-2 | TGTGCCAGCAGGACGGGGGGGTCTAACATTCAGTACTTC | CASRTGGSNIQYF
few | TRBJ2-7 | TRBD1 | TRBV6-2/TRBV6-3 | TGTGCCAGCACCGAAGGAGGGACAGGGGTTTACGAGCAGTACTTC | CASTEGGTGVYEQYF
. | TRBJ2-3 | . | TRBV20-1 | TGCAGTGCTAGGGAGGGGGGGGTCATGAATACGCAGTATTTT | CSAREGGVMNTQYF
. | TRBJ1-2 | . | TRBV20-1 | TGCAGTGCTAGAGTATTTAGGGGACGGAACTATGGCTACACCTTC | CSARVFRGRNYGYTF
few | TRBJ2-1 | . | TRBV12-3/TRBV12-4 | TGTGCCAGCCAGGGGTTTTGGGAAGACGACAATGAGCAGTTCTTC | CASQGFWEDDNEQFF
. | TRBJ1-2 | . | TRBV7-6 | TGTGCCAGCAGCTTAAGTCCGGGACTCGACTATGGCTACACCTTC | CASSLSPGLDYGYTF
. | TRBJ1-1 | TRBD1 | TRBV5-1 | TGCGCCAGCAGCCGAGGGACAGGGTGGGGGACTGAAGCTTTCTTT | CASSRGTGWGTEAFF
. | TRBJ1-1 | . | TRBV20-1 | TGCAGTGCAGCAGCTGGACGGGGGACTGAAGCTTTCTTT | CSAAAGRGTEAFF
few | TRBJ2-3 | . | TRBV15 | TGTGCCACCAGCAGAGATCGTGGAGTCGGGCCGAGGTATTTT | CATSRDRGVGPRYF
few | TRBJ2-1 | . | TRBV6-5 | TGTGCCAGCAGGTACTCGGTAAGAAATGAGCAGTTCTTC | CASRYSVRNEQFF
few | TRBJ1-2 | TRBD1 | TRBV7-9 | TGTGCCAGCAGCCCTCAACCCCCTCTGAGACAGGGTGGCTACACCTTC | CASSPQPPLRQGGYTF
. | TRBJ2-7 | TRBD2 | TRBV11-2 | TGTGCCAGCAGCTTAGAAGGGACTAGCGGGACCTACGAGCAGTACTTC | CASSLEGTSGTYEQYF
. | TRBJ1-1 | . | TRBV29-1 | TGCAGCGTTCTTCAGTATGAAGCTTTCTTT | CSVLQYEAFF
. | TRBJ2-6 | . | TRBV5-6 | TGTGCCAGCAGCTTCAAGGAGACTGCGGGGATTGGGGCCAACGTCCTGACTTTC | CASSFKETAGIGANVLTF
. | TRBJ1-5 | . | TRBV20-1 | TGCAGTGCTAGAGATCCGGGCAGGGGCAACAATCAGCCCCAGCATTTT | CSARDPGRGNNQPQHF
. | TRBJ1-1 | TRBD1 | TRBV5-1 | TGCGCCAGCAGCTTGAGTCACAGGGGAATGGGTGAAGCTTTCTTT | CASSLSHRGMGEAFF
. | TRBJ2-1 | . | TRBV7-8 | TGTGCCAGCAGCCATCAGGTCAATGAGCAGTTCTTC | CASSHQVNEQFF
few | TRBJ2-4 | TRBD2 | TRBV11-2 | TGTGCCAGCAGCTTGCTGGGGGGGAGCACGAAAAACATTCAGTACTTC | CASSLLGGSTKNIQYF
many | TRBJ1-6 | . | TRBV4-1 | TGCGCCAGCAGCCAAGGGGGACTCCTAAGCTCCTATAATTCACCCCTCCACTTT | CASSQGGLLSSYNSPLHF
few | TRBJ2-5 | . | TRBV25-1 | TGTGCCAGCAGTGCCGGGAGCCGAGAGACCCAGTACTTC | CASSAGSRETQYF
. | TRBJ1-1 | . | TRBV7-2 | TGTGCCAGCGTCAGAGGACTGAACACTGAAGCTTTCTTT | CASVRGLNTEAFF
. | TRBJ2-7 | TRBD1 | TRBV11-2 | TGTGCCAGCAGCTTATTAATATTCAGGACAGGGGCGTCCTACGAGCAGTACTTC | CASSLLIFRTGASYEQYF
few | TRBJ2-7 | TRBD1 | TRBV5-1 | TGCGCCAGCAGCCCGGGACAGGGGAAGAGGGGTGCTTACGAGCAGTACTTC | CASSPGQGKRGAYEQYF
few | TRBJ1-3 | TRBD1 | TRBV5-1 | TGCGCCAGCAGCTTGGTACAGGGGGCTGGAAACACCATATATTTT | CASSLVQGAGNTIYF
. | TRBJ1-4 | . | TRBV5-1 | TGCGCCAGCAGATTGGACTGGGGAAAGGGGGAAAAACTGTTTTTT | CASRLDWGKGEKLFF
few | TRBJ2-1 | . | TRBV24-1 | TGTGCCACCAGTGGATACAATGAGCAGTTCTTC | CATSGYNEQFF
. | TRBJ2-7 | TRBD2 | TRBV5-1 | TGCGCCAGCAGCTTGTGGGGGGAGGGCTACGAGCAGTACTTC | CASSLWGEGYEQYF
once | TRBJ2-3 | . | TRBV12-3/TRBV12-4 | TGTACCAGCAGCAGGCGGGAGGACAGGGGCTCAGATACGCAGTATTTT | CTSSRREDRGSDTQYF
few | TRBJ2-7 | . | TRBV9 | TGTGCCAGCAGCGTTGGCAGGGGGGCCTACGAGCAGTACTTC | CASSVGRGAYEQYF
. | TRBJ2-7 | . | TRBV5-6 | TGTGCCAGCAGCTTAGGCGGAAGAACCTCCTACGAGCAGTACTTC | CASSLGGRTSYEQYF
few | TRBJ1-5 | . | TRBV6-1 | TGTGCCAGCAGTGAAGGTTATAGCAATCAGCCCCAGCATTTT | CASSEGYSNQPQHF
few | TRBJ1-5 | TRBD1 | TRBV28 | TGTGCCAGCAGTTTCTCCTGGACAGGGACATCTCAGCCCCAGCATTTT | CASSFSWTGTSQPQHF
. | TRBJ2-6 | TRBD1 | TRBV9 | TGTGCCAGCAGCCCCAGGGACAGTTCATCCTCTGGGGCCAACGTCCTGACTTTC | CASSPRDSSSSGANVLTF
. | TRBJ2-7 | TRBD1 | TRBV4-1 | TGCGCCAGCCAGCCAACCCGACAGGGGGACTACGAGCAGTACTTC | CASQPTRQGDYEQYF
few | TRBJ2-7 | . | TRBV28 | TGTGCCAGCAGGGCAGGCGGCGCACGCTACGAGCAGTACTTC | CASRAGGARYEQYF
many | TRBJ2-5 | TRBD2 | TRBV15 | TGTGCCACCAGCCGCGGGAGGGTTCGGGAGACCCAGTACTTC | CATSRGRVRETQYF
. | TRBJ2-7 | . | TRBV12-3/TRBV12-4 | TGTGCCAGCAGTTTATATCAGACCACCTACGAGCAGTACTTC | CASSLYQTTYEQYF
. | TRBJ2-1 | TRBD2 | TRBV12-3/TRBV12-4 | TGTGCCAGCAGCAGCGGGAGATTTTACAATGAGCAGTTCTTC | CASSSGRFYNEQFF
. | TRBJ2-1 | TRBD2 | TRBV4-2 | TGTGCCAGCAGCCAAGTCCTTGCGGGAGCCTCCTTAGGTGAGCAGTGCTTC | CASSQVLAGASLGEQCF
many | TRBJ2-7 | . | TRBV29-1 | TGCAGCGTTGGGCGGGACTCCGAGCAGTACTTC | CSVGRDSEQYF
. | TRBJ1-5 | . | TRBV7-2 | TGTGCCAGCAGCTTATCCGCCGGAAGCAATCAGCCCCAGCATTTT | CASSLSAGSNQPQHF
few | TRBJ2-5 | . | TRBV4-3 | TGCGCCAGCAGCCAAGATCCATGGGCTAGCTCCGAGACCCAGTACTTC | CASSQDPWASSETQYF
few | TRBJ1-4 | . | TRBV12-3/TRBV12-4 | TGTGCCAGCAGTTCCTACGGGGAATGGGAAAAACTGTTTTTT | CASSSYGEWEKLFF